Listed below are T cell receptor beta chains from one sample, sequenced in a study of T cells in Graves' hyperthyroidism and ophthalmopathy. One entry per CDR3 protein results from TCRdb running MiXCR on the multiplex PCR reads. The sample lists roughly 380,000 distinct CDR3 sequences, approximately 13% seen once, with 9.5% to 11% in the top ten. Material for sequencing was blood. The receptors here all came from a woman aged 55-69 years with Graves' hyperthyroidism. Each CDR3 is given with its conserved first and last residue. Fields, in order: V gene, clone size, D gene, J gene, CDR3 protein, CDR3 DNA. The D gene is left open where the match is weak. Clone size is shown for a subset of rows, as once, few, many or a class of expanded clone.

v_gene: TRBV6-1; abundance: NA; d_gene: TRBD2; j_gene: TRBJ2-1; CDR3aa: CASSSDRRTSGSNEQFF; CDR3nt: TGTGCCAGCAGTTCCGATCGACGGACTAGCGGGAGTAATGAGCAGTTCTTC
v_gene: TRBV5-1; abundance: NA; d_gene: TRBD2; j_gene: TRBJ2-5; CDR3aa: CASSFSGGLQETQYF; CDR3nt: TGCGCCAGCAGCTTTAGCGGGGGACTCCAAGAGACCCAGTACTTC
v_gene: TRBV20-1; abundance: few; d_gene: NA; j_gene: TRBJ1-5; CDR3aa: CSASFGSSSQPQHF; CDR3nt: TGCAGTGCTTCGTTCGGCAGCTCTAGTCAGCCCCAGCATTTT
v_gene: TRBV24-1; abundance: NA; d_gene: TRBD2; j_gene: TRBJ2-2; CDR3aa: CATCREGTGELFF; CDR3nt: TGTGCCACCTGCCGGGAGGGGACCGGGGAGCTGTTTTTT
v_gene: TRBV7-6; abundance: many; d_gene: NA; j_gene: TRBJ2-4; CDR3aa: CASSLGHRDIQYF; CDR3nt: TGTGCCAGCAGCTTAGGGCATAGGGACATTCAGTACTTC
v_gene: TRBV20-1; abundance: many; d_gene: NA; j_gene: TRBJ2-3; CDR3aa: CSATSVGSTQFNTDTQYF; CDR3nt: TGCAGTGCTACCTCGGTGGGATCGACGCAGTTTAACACAGATACGCAGTATTTT
v_gene: TRBV2; abundance: NA; d_gene: NA; j_gene: TRBJ1-1; CDR3aa: CASTDEVDTEASF; CDR3nt: TGTGCCAGCACTGATGAGGTCGACACTGAAGCTTCCTTT
v_gene: TRBV29-1; abundance: NA; d_gene: TRBD1; j_gene: TRBJ1-1; CDR3aa: CSVRGGTEAFF; CDR3nt: TGCAGCGTCAGGGGGGGCACTGAAGCTTTCTTT
v_gene: TRBV3-1; abundance: many; d_gene: TRBD1; j_gene: TRBJ1-1; CDR3aa: CASSQGTGEAYPFF; CDR3nt: TGTGCCAGCAGCCAAGGGACAGGAGAAGCCTATCCTTTCTTT
v_gene: TRBV5-1; abundance: many; d_gene: NA; j_gene: TRBJ2-7; CDR3aa: CASSNGDGYEQYF; CDR3nt: TGCGCCAGCAGCAACGGGGACGGGTACGAGCAGTACTTC
v_gene: TRBV5-6; abundance: many; d_gene: TRBD1; j_gene: TRBJ2-7; CDR3aa: CASSLAWTGSYEQYF; CDR3nt: TGTGCCAGCAGCTTGGCTTGGACAGGGTCCTACGAGCAGTACTTC
v_gene: TRBV7-9; abundance: few; d_gene: NA; j_gene: TRBJ1-3; CDR3aa: CASSSTPGSTGNTIYF; CDR3nt: TGTGCCAGCTCCTCTACACCCGGGAGTACTGGAAACACCATATATTTT
v_gene: TRBV28; abundance: many; d_gene: TRBD2; j_gene: TRBJ2-1; CDR3aa: CASSRGLAGGRNEQFF; CDR3nt: TGTGCCAGCAGCCGAGGACTAGCGGGAGGGAGGAATGAGCAGTTCTTC
v_gene: TRBV2; abundance: many; d_gene: NA; j_gene: TRBJ2-7; CDR3aa: CASSEALRSSYEQYF; CDR3nt: TGTGCCAGCAGTGAAGCGCTTCGTAGCTCCTACGAGCAGTACTTC
v_gene: TRBV12-3/TRBV12-4; abundance: many; d_gene: NA; j_gene: TRBJ2-7; CDR3aa: CASRPSSTTSYEQYF; CDR3nt: TGTGCCAGCAGGCCCTCTAGCACCACCTCCTACGAGCAGTACTTC
v_gene: TRBV7-2; abundance: many; d_gene: NA; j_gene: TRBJ2-1; CDR3aa: CASSLESRNNEQFF; CDR3nt: TGTGCCAGCAGCTTAGAGTCCAGGAACAATGAGCAGTTCTTC
v_gene: TRBV12-5; abundance: few; d_gene: TRBD1; j_gene: TRBJ2-7; CDR3aa: CASGRQGGSYEQYF; CDR3nt: TGTGCTAGTGGCCGACAGGGCGGTTCCTACGAGCAGTACTTC
v_gene: TRBV28; abundance: many; d_gene: TRBD1; j_gene: TRBJ1-5; CDR3aa: CASSLQGWWNQPQHF; CDR3nt: TGTGCCAGCAGTCTACAGGGGTGGTGGAATCAGCCCCAGCATTTT
v_gene: TRBV7-2; abundance: NA; d_gene: NA; j_gene: TRBJ2-1; CDR3aa: CASSPLSEQFF; CDR3nt: TGTGCCAGCAGCCCCCTCTCCGAACAGTTCTTC
v_gene: TRBV19; abundance: few; d_gene: NA; j_gene: TRBJ1-3; CDR3aa: CASSIVGVGNTIYF; CDR3nt: TGTGCCAGTAGTATTGTGGGGGTTGGAAACACCATATATTTT
v_gene: TRBV5-1; abundance: many; d_gene: NA; j_gene: TRBJ1-1; CDR3aa: CASSLGLGSLNTEAFF; CDR3nt: TGCGCCAGCAGCTTAGGTTTAGGCAGCCTGAACACTGAAGCTTTCTTT
v_gene: TRBV5-1; abundance: many; d_gene: TRBD2; j_gene: TRBJ2-1; CDR3aa: CASSLVSTSGRQFF; CDR3nt: TGCGCCAGCAGCTTGGTCTCCACTAGCGGGAGACAGTTCTTC
v_gene: TRBV20-1; abundance: NA; d_gene: TRBD2; j_gene: TRBJ2-7; CDR3aa: CSARGLGTTLYEQYF; CDR3nt: TGCAGTGCTAGAGGCCTCGGGACTACCCTCTACGAGCAGTACTTC
v_gene: TRBV7-9; abundance: many; d_gene: TRBD2; j_gene: TRBJ2-1; CDR3aa: CASSLLGLAGGYSYNEQFF; CDR3nt: TGTGCCAGCAGCTTGTTGGGACTAGCGGGAGGTTACTCTTACAATGAGCAGTTCTTC
v_gene: TRBV19; abundance: once; d_gene: NA; j_gene: TRBJ1-5; CDR3aa: CASSVQGGNRPQHF; CDR3nt: TGTGCCAGTAGTGTACAGGGCGGCAATCGGCCCCAGCATTTT
v_gene: TRBV7-9; abundance: few; d_gene: TRBD1; j_gene: TRBJ1-4; CDR3aa: CASSSPQGAGLNEKLFF; CDR3nt: TGTGCCAGCAGCTCCCCCCAGGGGGCAGGACTAAATGAAAAACTGTTTTTT
v_gene: TRBV20-1; abundance: many; d_gene: NA; j_gene: TRBJ1-2; CDR3aa: CSAPGRGGYTF; CDR3nt: TGCAGTGCTCCAGGTCGGGGCGGCTACACCTTC
v_gene: TRBV12-3/TRBV12-4; abundance: NA; d_gene: TRBD2; j_gene: TRBJ2-7; CDR3aa: CASSSRGLVGEQYF; CDR3nt: TGTGCCAGCAGTTCCCGCGGACTAGTCGGCGAGCAGTACTTC